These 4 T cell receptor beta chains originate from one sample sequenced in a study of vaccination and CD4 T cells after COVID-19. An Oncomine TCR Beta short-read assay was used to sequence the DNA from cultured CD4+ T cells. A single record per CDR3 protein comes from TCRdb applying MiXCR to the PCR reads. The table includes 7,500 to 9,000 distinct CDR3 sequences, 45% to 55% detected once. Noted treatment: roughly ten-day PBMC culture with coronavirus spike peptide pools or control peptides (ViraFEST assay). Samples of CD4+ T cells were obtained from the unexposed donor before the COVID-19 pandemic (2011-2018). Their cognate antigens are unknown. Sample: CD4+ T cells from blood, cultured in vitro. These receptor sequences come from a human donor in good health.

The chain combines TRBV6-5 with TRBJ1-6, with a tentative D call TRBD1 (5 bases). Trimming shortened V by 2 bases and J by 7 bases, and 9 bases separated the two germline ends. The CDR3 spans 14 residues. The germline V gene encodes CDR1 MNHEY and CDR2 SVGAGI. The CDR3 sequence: CASSYGSGNSPLHF. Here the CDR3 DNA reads TGTGCCAGCAGTTACGGATCAGGGAATTCACCCCTCCACTTT.

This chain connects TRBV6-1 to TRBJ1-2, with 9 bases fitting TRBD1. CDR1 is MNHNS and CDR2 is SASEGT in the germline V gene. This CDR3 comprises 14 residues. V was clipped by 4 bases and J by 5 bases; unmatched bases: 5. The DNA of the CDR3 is TGTGCCAGCAGTGCGACCGGACAGGGGTATGGCTACACCTTC. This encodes CASSATGQGYGYTF.

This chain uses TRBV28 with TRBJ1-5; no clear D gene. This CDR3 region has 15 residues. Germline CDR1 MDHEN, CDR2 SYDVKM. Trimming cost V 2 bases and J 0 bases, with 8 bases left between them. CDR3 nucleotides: TGTGCCAGCAGTTTAATGGCCCTTAGCAATCAGCCCCAGCATTTT. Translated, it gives CASSLMALSNQPQHF. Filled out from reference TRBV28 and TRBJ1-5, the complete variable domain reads DVKVTQSSRYLVKRTGEKVFLECVQDMDHENMFWYRQDPGLGLRLIYFSYDVKMKEKGDIPEGYSVSREKKERFSLILESASTNQTSMYLCASSLMALSNQPQHFGDGTRLSIL.

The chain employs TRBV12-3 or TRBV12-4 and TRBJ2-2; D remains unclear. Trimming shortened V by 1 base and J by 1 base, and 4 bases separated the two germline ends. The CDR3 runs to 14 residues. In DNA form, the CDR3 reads TGTGCCAGCAGTTTAGGACTGAACACCGGGGAGCTGTTTTTT. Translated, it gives CASSLGLNTGELFF.